Below are 20 T cell receptor beta chains sequenced from a single sample in a study of blood T cells in healthy people across ages. Then a second PCR, running about 6 to 12 cycles, was carried out with a sample-barcoded 5' primer and a J-beta primer mix. Each CDR3 protein gets one entry after TCRdb re-called the 5' RACE reads with MiXCR. This table holds 700,000 or so distinct CDR3 sequences, about a fifth found once. Sequences were obtained from blood. The receptors were sampled from a man between 65 and 85 years old in good health.

This sequence joins TRBV6-5 and TRBJ1-4; the match to TRBD1 covers 7 bases. This CDR3 has 16 amino acids. Trimming took 0 bases from V and 2 from J; bases not matched to a gene: 3. The V gene's germline CDR1 is MNHEY and CDR2 SVGAGI. The CDR3 reads CASSYSTGSTNEKLFF. In nucleotides, the CDR3 is TGTGCCAGCAGTTACTCGACAGGGTCCACTAATGAAAAACTGTTTTTT.

The V gene is TRBV5-1, the J gene TRBJ2-3; 7 bases are shared with TRBD1. The CDR3 runs 16 residues. V lost 5 bases and J lost 3; bases outside the gene matches: 12. Germline V gene data show CDR1 as SGHRS and CDR2 as YFSETQ. CDR3 in DNA: TGCGCCAGCAGTTATACCACAGGGGCCATAACAGATACGCAGTATTTT. The encoded protein is CASSYTTGAITDTQYF.

This clonotype was seen a handful of times. The chain joins TRBV7-9 to TRBJ2-3; 11 bases are shared with TRBD2. The CDR3 contains 18 residues. The V gene end was trimmed by 4 bases and the J gene end by 0 bases; junction bases not matched to a gene: 9. Germline V CDR1 and CDR2: SEHNR, FQNEAQ (reference sequence). CDR3 in amino acids: CASSSELAGELSTDTQYF. As DNA, the CDR3 is TGTGCCAGCAGCTCCGAACTAGCGGGGGAACTTAGCACAGATACGCAGTATTTT.

This clonotype was detected ten times or more. The genes are TRBV18 and TRBJ1-1; D perhaps matches TRBD1 (5 bases). In germline, CDR1 is KGHSH, CDR2 LQKENI. Trimming stripped 6 bases from V and 0 bases from J, with 17 bases between. The CDR3 length is 16 residues. The CDR3 sequence: CASSSLGGGLNTEAFF. For the CDR3, the DNA is TGTGCCAGCTCCTCCCTGGGGGGTGGATTGAACACTGAAGCTTTCTTT.

This chain joins TRBV6-6 and TRBJ2-1, with unresolved D. With the DNA end fitting TRBJ2-7 better, the J assignment may be wrong. Germline lookup yields CDR1 MNHNY and CDR2 SVGAGI (reference sequence). This CDR3 comprises 13 residues. The CDR3 DNA reads as TGTGCCAGCAGTTCGCCCTATTCCTACGAGCAGTACTTC. Protein sequence: CASSSPYSYEQYF.

Only a few counts were recorded for this clonotype. This chain connects TRBV6-2 or TRBV6-3 to TRBJ2-1; D could derive from TRBD1 or TRBD2 (5 bases each). The CDR3 totals 15 residues. V lost 6 bases, J lost 6 bases, and 18 bases lay in between. Germline CDR1 reads MNHEY; CDR2 reads SVGEGT. The CDR3 nucleotides read TGTGCCAGCAGATCAGGAGGTGGGGGTTTCAATGAGCAGTTCTTC. It yields the protein CASRSGGGGFNEQFF.

This chain connects TRBV11-2 to TRBJ2-3; D is unclear. This CDR3 region has 15 residues. CDR1 SGHAT and CDR2 FQNNGV come from the germline V gene. V was shortened by 0 bases and J by 2 bases, with 9 bases between the two germline ends. CDR3 residues: CASSLDGSHTDTQYF. DNA for the CDR3: TGTGCCAGCAGCTTAGATGGTAGTCACACAGATACGCAGTATTTT. The full variable domain, completed using reference TRBV11-2 and TRBJ2-3, is EAGVAQSPRYKIIEKRQSVAFWCNPISGHATLYWYQQILGQGPKLLIQFQNNGVVDDSQLPKDRFSAERLKGVDSTLKIQPAKLEDSAVYLCASSLDGSHTDTQYFGPGTRLTVL.

The rearrangement uses TRBV30 and TRBJ1-5; D gene unclear. V lost 2 bases, J lost 1 base, and 9 bases lay in between. This CDR3 spans 14 amino acids. CDR1 is GTSNPN, CDR2 SVGIG, per germline (reference sequence). The CDR3 DNA follows: TGTGCCTGGAGTCATACAACGAGCAATCAGCCCCAGCATTTT. This codes for CAWSHTTSNQPQHF.

The chain employs TRBV27 and TRBJ2-5; the D gene is possibly TRBD2 (6 bases). Judging by the DNA end, TRBJ2-1 fits better; the J call may be wrong. Germline lookup yields CDR1 MNHEY and CDR2 SMNVEV (reference sequence). The CDR3 totals 14 residues. CDR3 loop: CASSFQGGHNEQFF. CDR3 nucleotides: TGTGCCAGCAGTTTCCAGGGAGGCCACAATGAGCAGTTCTTC.

CDR3 region: CASRTTTGFSYEQYV. The CDR3 DNA follows: TGTGCCAGCCGAACGACCACGGGCTTTTCCTACGAGCAGTACGTC. The chain combines TRBV6-2 or TRBV6-3 with TRBJ2-7; D call uncertain. V was clipped by 8 bases and J by 1 base, with 18 bases between them. This CDR3 has 15 amino acids. Germline CDR1 is MNHEY and CDR2 is SVGEGT.

As for this clonotype: An end of the junction does not agree with germline; a read error may underlie this. This chain connects TRBV19 to TRBJ1-2, with unresolved D. CDR1 is LNHDA and CDR2 is SQIVND in the germline V gene (reference sequence). This CDR3 is 15 amino acids long. CDR3: CDSILRGGISYGYTF. The CDR3 DNA reads TGTGACAGTATCCTCCGAGGAGGGATTTCTTATGGCTACACCTTC.

V is TRBV18 and J is TRBJ1-2; a possible D gene is TRBD1 (5 bases). The CDR3 is made up of 12 amino acids. Germline CDR1 and CDR2: KGHSH and LQKENI. The V and J ends lost 5 bases and 6 bases respectively, with 10 bases between them. The CDR3 sequence is CASSYEGHGYTF. CDR3 sequence (DNA): TGTGCCAGCTCATACGAGGGGCATGGCTACACCTTC.

This rearrangement joins TRBV27 to TRBJ1-1, with 7 bases aligning to TRBD1. Germline lookup yields CDR1 MNHEY and CDR2 SMNVEV (reference sequence). The CDR3 covers 15 residues. V lost 5 bases and J lost 0; bases outside the gene matches: 6. CDR3 loop: CASSPSGTVNTEAFF. For the CDR3, the DNA is TGTGCCAGCAGTCCGTCCGGGACAGTGAACACTGAAGCTTTCTTT.

The chain is built from TRBV3-1 and TRBJ2-7; 8 bases agree with TRBD1. Germline CDR1 reads LGHDT; CDR2 reads YNNKEL (reference sequence). Losses at the gene ends were 6 bases for V and 1 base for J; bases not matched to a gene: 8. CDR3 size: 15 residues. Here the CDR3 reads CASRLGQGGSYEQYF. The CDR3 region has the DNA TGTGCCAGCAGGCTCGGACAGGGCGGGTCCTACGAGCAGTACTTC.

The rearrangement links TRBV20-1 to TRBJ2-4; 7 nucleotides match TRBD1. Germline CDR1 and CDR2: DFQATT and SNEGSKA (reference sequence). V lost 4 bases, J lost 5 bases, and 8 bases stayed unmatched. This CDR3 is built from 14 residues. CDR3 in DNA: TGCAGTGCTACAATAACAGGGGTTCAAAACATTCAGTACTTC. Its translation is CSATITGVQNIQYF.

This chain uses TRBV9 with TRBJ2-5; D uncertain. The end of the DNA is better explained by TRBJ2-1, so the J call may be wrong. The CDR3 sequence is 13 residues long. Germline V lookup: CDR1 SGDLS, CDR2 YYNGEE. CDR3 loop: CASSVDYPTKQFF. The CDR3 nucleotides read TGTGCCAGCAGCGTAGATTACCCAACCAAGCAGTTCTTC.

This clonotype was detected only a few times. The CDR3 protein is CASSFGSGNSYNEQFF. In DNA form, the CDR3 reads TGCGCCAGCAGCTTTGGTAGCGGGAATTCCTACAATGAGCAGTTCTTC. This chain uses TRBV5-1 with TRBJ2-1, with 8 bases aligning to TRBD2. J lost 1 base, V lost 2 bases, and 5 bases had no gene match. The CDR3 spans 16 residues. Germline CDR1 SGHRS, CDR2 YFSETQ. Using reference TRBV5-1 and TRBJ2-1 for the parts outside the CDR3, the full variable domain is KAGVTQTPRYLIKTRGQQVTLSCSPISGHRSVSWYQQTPGQGLQFLFEYFSETQRNKGNFPGRFSGRQFSNSRSEMNVSTLELGDSALYLCASSFGSGNSYNEQFFGPGTRLTVL.

J is TRBJ2-1 and V is TRBV6-2 or TRBV6-3, with a possible D match to TRBD2 (6 bases). Germline values: CDR1 MNHEY, CDR2 SVGEGT. The CDR3 has 14 residues. Between the trimmed V and J ends, which lost 7 bases and 0 bases, there was a span of 10 bases. CDR3 sequence reads: CASILGGSYNEQFF. The DNA of the CDR3 is TGTGCCAGCATCTTGGGGGGCTCCTACAATGAGCAGTTCTTC.

The chain links TRBV18 to TRBJ2-1; perhaps TRBD2 as D (6 bases). The V gene's germline CDR1 is KGHSH and CDR2 LQKENI. Trimming stripped 3 bases from V and 2 bases from J, with 11 bases between. The length of the CDR3 is 15 residues. In nucleotides, the CDR3 is TGTGCCAGCTCACCGGGCGGGGTGGCCTACAATGAGCAGTTCTTC. It is translated as CASSPGGVAYNEQFF.

The chain carries TRBV10-3 and TRBJ2-3; tentative D call: TRBD1 (6 bases). The length of the CDR3 is 17 residues. The germline V gene has CDR1 ENHRY and CDR2 SYGVKD. The germline V and J ends were trimmed by 5 bases and 2 bases, with 20 bases remaining between them. The CDR3 DNA reads TGTGCCATCAGTTCGGCCTCCCCGGGACAAGACACAGATACGCAGTATTTT. Amino acid sequence: CAISSASPGQDTDTQYF.